The 18 T cell receptor beta chains below all came from one sample that was sequenced in a study of regulatory T cells in long-lasting Graves disease. Time point meaning: persistent/refractory GD, antithyroid drugs over 5 years with positive TRAb. PBMC RNA served as the TCR library source. Combining iRepertoire HTBI primers with Arm-PCR of CDR3 regions, the authors built TCR beta libraries. TCRdb used MiXCR to reprocess the multiplex PCR reads, holding one entry per CDR3 protein. The data contain around 500,000 distinct CDR3 sequences, less than 25% of them singletons. Sample: peripheral blood mononuclear cells (PBMCs), taken when the disease was refractory, from a patient treated with antithyroid drugs. These receptors all come from a female donor with Graves disease.

This chain connects TRBV6-1 to TRBJ1-2, with D hard to call. Germline loops: CDR1 MNHNS, CDR2 SASEGT. The V and J ends lost 6 bases and 6 bases respectively, with 17 bases between them. The CDR3 runs to 14 residues. Here the CDR3 reads CASRLERGIHGYTF. DNA of the CDR3: TGTGCCAGCAGATTAGAGAGAGGCATCCATGGCTACACCTTC.

This clonotype was observed at least ten times. V is TRBV7-9 and J is TRBJ2-7; D is possibly TRBD2 (5 bases). The germline V gene encodes CDR1 SEHNR and CDR2 FQNEAQ (reference sequence). Trimming removed 4 bases at V and 5 bases at J, with 18 bases between. There are 15 residues in the CDR3. The CDR3 DNA reads TGTGCCAGCAGCTCCTCGGGGTTGCCCTTTGACGAGCAGTACTTC. Translated: CASSSSGLPFDEQYF.

This clonotype appeared a few times. V is TRBV19 and J is TRBJ1-5; D call uncertain. CDR3 length equals 13 residues. The V end was cut by 3 bases, the J end by 7 bases, with 10 bases between. CDR1 LNHDA and CDR2 SQIVND come from the germline V gene (reference sequence). CDR3 sequence reads: CASSIAERQPQHF. CDR3 in DNA: TGTGCCAGTAGTATTGCAGAAAGGCAGCCCCAGCATTTT.

In this sample, this clonotype turned up once. This rearrangement joins TRBV29-1 to TRBJ2-1; the match to TRBD1 covers 9 bases. The germline V gene encodes CDR1 SQVTM and CDR2 ANQGSEA. This CDR3 is built from 14 residues. V shed 1 base, J shed 6 bases, and the junction held 4 bases outside the gene matches. The CDR3 nucleotides are TGCAGCGTTGAAGCCGACAGGGGGGGCAATGAGCAGTTCTTC. Translation gives CSVEADRGGNEQFF.

The chain recombines TRBV7-9 with TRBJ2-7; possible D gene TRBD2, 6 bases. CDR3 length equals 15 residues. Germline CDR1 reads SEHNR; CDR2 reads FQNEAQ (reference sequence). Between the trimmed V and J ends, which lost 5 bases and 3 bases, there was a span of 17 bases. CDR3 sequence reads: CASSPLQAGGYEQYF. The CDR3 coding sequence is TGTGCCAGCAGCCCCCTCCAAGCGGGTGGCTACGAGCAGTACTTC.

The V and J genes are TRBV2 and TRBJ1-2; TRBD1 aligns across 7 bases. V shed 5 bases, J shed 4 bases, and the junction held 4 bases outside the gene matches. Germline-derived CDR1 and CDR2 are SNHLY and FYNNEI. CDR3 length: 13 residues. The CDR3 reads CASSYSGGYGYTF. CDR3 coding DNA: TGTGCCAGCAGTTACTCAGGGGGCTATGGCTACACCTTC.

This clonotype was seen many times. V is TRBV6-1 and J is TRBJ2-5, with D hard to call. Trimming pared 6 bases from V and 2 bases from J, leaving 10 bases between. The CDR3 has 13 residues. Looked up from germline, CDR1 is MNHNS and CDR2 is SASEGT. This CDR3 reads CASSPQLQETQYF. Written as DNA, the CDR3 is TGTGCCAGCAGCCCCCAATTACAAGAGACCCAGTACTTC.

This chain uses TRBV29-1 with TRBJ2-7; 10 bases are shared with TRBD2. V lost 7 bases, J lost 4 bases, and 7 bases stayed unmatched. Germline loops: CDR1 SQVTM, CDR2 ANQGSEA. The CDR3 sequence is 13 residues long. For the CDR3, the DNA is TGCAGCGCTGCTAGCGGGAGCCCTTACGAGCAGTACTTC. Translated, it gives CSAASGSPYEQYF.

This clonotype was recorded a few times. This chain joins TRBV24-1 and TRBJ1-2, with D uncertain. Germline V gene sequence: CDR1 KGHDR, CDR2 SFDVKD. The CDR3 length is 13 residues. V lost 4 bases, J lost 2 bases, and 7 bases lay in between. The CDR3 bases are TGTGCCACCAGTGAAAGCCGGAACTATGGCTACACCTTC. Translating gives CATSESRNYGYTF.

This chain joins TRBV20-1 and TRBJ2-7; 9 nucleotides agree with TRBD1. With V trimmed by 3 bases and J by 4 bases, 4 bases remained unmatched. The germline CDR1 and CDR2 sequences are DFQATT and SNEGSKA (reference sequence). This CDR3 comprises 13 residues. CDR3 residues: CSARTGGGYEQYF. The DNA of the CDR3 is TGCAGTGCTAGGACAGGGGGGGGGTACGAGCAGTACTTC.

This clonotype was recorded a few times. The germline gene is not matched at one end of the junction; a read error may be the cause. The chain recombines TRBV5-1 with TRBJ1-1; D gene ambiguous. Germline lookup yields CDR1 SGHRS and CDR2 YFSETQ. The CDR3 sequence is 14 residues long. CDR3 DNA sequence: TGCGCCAGCAGCTTGTCGAGCGGGAACGCTGAAGCTTTCTTT. It yields the protein CASSLSSGNAEAFF.

This clonotype was seen repeatedly, ten times or more. V and J are TRBV28 and TRBJ2-7; weak D call: TRBD2 (6 bases). Germline loops: CDR1 MDHEN, CDR2 SYDVKM. Trimming stripped 2 bases from V and 5 bases from J, with 19 bases between. The CDR3 loop spans 16 amino acids. DNA of the CDR3: TGTGCCAGCAGTTTAAACGTACGGGAGTCCCTCCACGAGCAGTACTTC. Residues: CASSLNVRESLHEQYF. Supplemented by reference TRBV28 and TRBJ2-7, the full variable domain reads DVKVTQSSRYLVKRTGEKVFLECVQDMDHENMFWYRQDPGLGLRLIYFSYDVKMKEKGDIPEGYSVSREKKERFSLILESASTNQTSMYLCASSLNVRESLHEQYFGPGTRLTVT.

This clonotype was observed at least ten times. The rearrangement links TRBV20-1 to TRBJ1-1, with TRBD1 as a possible D gene (6 bases). The CDR3 loop spans 12 amino acids. Trimming removed 4 bases from V and 3 bases from J, with 9 bases in between. The germline gives CDR1 DFQATT, CDR2 SNEGSKA (reference sequence). In DNA, the CDR3 is TGCAGTGCTAACACAGGGCACACTGAAGCTTTCTTT. Amino acid sequence: CSANTGHTEAFF.

Of note for this clonotype: This is likely an artifact of a read error, given a far larger clone one base away. The rearrangement uses TRBV28 and TRBJ2-1; TRBD1 agrees at 11 bases. This CDR3 region has 15 residues. V was clipped by 5 bases and J by 7 bases; unmatched bases: 7. The germline V gene encodes CDR1 MDHEN and CDR2 SYDVKM. The CDR3 region is CASSLGQGAGNEQFF. CDR3 sequence (DNA): TGTGCCAGCAGTCTTGGACAGGGGGCTGGGAATGAGCAGTTCTTC.

This clonotype has at least ten counts. The rearrangement joins TRBV7-2 to TRBJ2-5, with 14 positions matching TRBD2. Germline CDR1 and CDR2: SGHTA and FQGNSA. There are 16 residues in the CDR3. After removal of 7 bases from V and 3 bases from J, the junction contained 7 bases not matched to a gene. In DNA form, the CDR3 reads TGTGCCAGCACCCCGGAGGGACTAGCGGGAGAAGAGACCCAGTACTTC. Its translation is CASTPEGLAGEETQYF.

This clonotype was counted between two and nine times. The chain uses TRBV20-1 and TRBJ2-7; maybe TRBD1 (6 bases). Germline V CDR1 and CDR2: DFQATT, SNEGSKA (reference sequence). V gave up 0 bases and J gave up 4 bases, with 16 bases separating them. The CDR3 has 15 amino acids. In DNA form, the CDR3 reads TGCAGTGCTAGAGATCTCGTACAGGGATATTACGAGCAGTACTTC. It codes for CSARDLVQGYYEQYF.

This clonotype was counted only a few times. The J gene is TRBJ2-1, the V gene TRBV3-1; TRBD2 matches 9 bases. This CDR3 contains 19 residues. The trim removed 0 bases at V and 4 bases at J, leaving 13 bases unmatched. The germline V gene has CDR1 LGHDT and CDR2 YNNKEL (reference sequence). CDR3 in DNA: TGTGCCAGCAGCCAAGAGAGCACTAGCGGGCATACGCCGTACAATGAGCAGTTCTTC. This encodes CASSQESTSGHTPYNEQFF.

On this clonotype itself: A read error may be the cause here, since a much bigger clone is one base away. V gene TRBV12-3 or TRBV12-4 combines with J gene TRBJ1-2; D possibly corresponds to TRBD1 (6 bases). The length of the CDR3 is 12 residues. Trimming took off 7 bases at V and 7 bases at J, with 13 bases between the two ends. The CDR3 region is CASKGQGSGYTF. The CDR3, as DNA: TGTGCCAGCAAGGGCCAGGGGAGTGGCTACACCTTC.